This is a list of T cell receptor beta chains from one sample in a study of blood T cell repertoires in COVID-19. Clones were read by immunoSEQ multiplex PCR, and TCRdb kept only the in-frame ones, dropping some. The sample contains approximately 77,000 clones, around 88% of which appear only once. Sequenced sample: peripheral blood. Receptors originate from a woman older than 75 with acute or convalescent COVID-19. Each CDR3 is given with its conserved first and last residue. D genes are given only for firm matches. A clone size is listed for some rows: how often the clone was seen (once, few, many), or a class if it is expanded.

size: .; D: TRBD2; V: TRBV19; J: TRBJ2-2; DNA: TGTGCCAGTAGGGGAGCGGGGGTCGCGAACACCGGGGAGCTGTTTTTT; CDR3: CASRGAGVANTGELFF
size: .; D: TRBD1; V: TRBV6-2/TRBV6-3; J: TRBJ1-5; DNA: TGTGCCAGCAGCCTAGGGACAGTTAGCAATCAGCCCCAGCATTTT; CDR3: CASSLGTVSNQPQHF
size: .; D: .; V: TRBV7-8; J: TRBJ1-6; DNA: TGTGCCAGCAGCTTAGCTACGCATCGCAGCTCCTATAATTCACCCCTCCACTTT; CDR3: CASSLATHRSSYNSPLHF
size: .; D: .; V: TRBV7-9; J: TRBJ1-6; DNA: TGTGCCAGCAGCTTAGTTGCGGGGATTGGAAATTCACCCCTCCACTTT; CDR3: CASSLVAGIGNSPLHF
size: once; D: .; V: TRBV7-2; J: TRBJ1-2; DNA: TGTGCCAGCAGCTTAGGGCAGGGGTCTGCCTATGGCTACACCTTC; CDR3: CASSLGQGSAYGYTF
size: .; D: TRBD1; V: TRBV6-5; J: TRBJ1-1; DNA: TGTGCCAGCACCAAACGAACCGGGACAGGGGGTAGAGCTTTCTTT; CDR3: CASTKRTGTGGRAFF
size: .; D: .; V: TRBV30; J: TRBJ2-7; DNA: TGTGCCTGGAGTACCTCAGGAGGAGGCTACGAGCAGTACTTC; CDR3: CAWSTSGGGYEQYF
size: .; D: TRBD1; V: TRBV4-3; J: TRBJ1-4; DNA: TGCGCCAGCAGCCAGGGGACAGTGTCAACTAATGAAAAACTGTTTTTT; CDR3: CASSQGTVSTNEKLFF
size: .; D: .; V: TRBV6-1; J: TRBJ1-3; DNA: TGTGCCAGCAGTGAACATCTCGGGACCATATATTTT; CDR3: CASSEHLGTIYF
size: .; D: .; V: TRBV7-6; J: TRBJ1-5; DNA: TGTGCCAGCAGCTTAAACCCGGGAAAAAGTCAGCCCCAGCATTTT; CDR3: CASSLNPGKSQPQHF
size: .; D: TRBD2; V: TRBV18; J: TRBJ2-1; DNA: TGTGCCAGCTCGTTCCTAGCGGGAATTTTTAATGAGCAGTTCTTC; CDR3: CASSFLAGIFNEQFF
size: .; D: .; V: TRBV19; J: TRBJ1-4; DNA: TGTGCCAGTAGTAAGGACAAGAAGGAAAAACTGTTTTTT; CDR3: CASSKDKKEKLFF
size: .; D: .; V: TRBV6-1; J: TRBJ1-2; DNA: TGTGCCAGCAGTGAATCGTCGAGCAGCGGCTATGGCTACACCTTC; CDR3: CASSESSSSGYGYTF
size: .; D: .; V: TRBV10-3; J: TRBJ1-6; DNA: TGTGCCATCAGAGGAATGGGCTCACCCCTCCACTTT; CDR3: CAIRGMGSPLHF
size: .; D: .; V: TRBV7-2; J: TRBJ2-2; DNA: TGTGCCAGCAGCGCAAGAGAGATGTGGTGGGGGGGGCCCACCGGGGAGCTGTTTTTT; CDR3: CASSAREMWWGGPTGELFF
size: once; D: TRBD1; V: TRBV30; J: TRBJ1-2; DNA: TGTGCCTGCGCGACAGGGCGCTATGGCTACACCTTC; CDR3: CACATGRYGYTF
size: few; D: TRBD2; V: TRBV11-2; J: TRBJ2-1; DNA: TGTGCCAGCAGCCCTCTAGCGGGGGCGAACAATGAGCAGTTCTTC; CDR3: CASSPLAGANNEQFF
size: once; D: .; V: TRBV19; J: TRBJ1-1; DNA: TGTGCCAGTAGTAAGACAGGCCTGGGCACTGAAGCTTTCTTT; CDR3: CASSKTGLGTEAFF
size: .; D: TRBD2; V: TRBV5-4; J: TRBJ2-3; DNA: TGTGCCAGCAGCTTGGCGCTAGCGGGGGGAAGCAATACGCAGTATTTT; CDR3: CASSLALAGGSNTQYF
size: .; D: TRBD1; V: TRBV5-1; J: TRBJ2-7; DNA: TGCGCCAGCAGCTTGAGCCCCGGGACAGGGATCTACGAGCAGTACTTC; CDR3: CASSLSPGTGIYEQYF
size: .; D: TRBD2; V: TRBV19; J: TRBJ2-4; DNA: TGTGCCAGTAGTATCGGGGGACTAGCGGGATCGAAGGACATTCAGTACTTC; CDR3: CASSIGGLAGSKDIQYF
size: .; D: .; V: TRBV6-5; J: TRBJ2-3; DNA: TGTGCCAGCAGCATGACAGGTCGGCCAGATACGCAGTATTTT; CDR3: CASSMTGRPDTQYF
size: .; D: .; V: TRBV2; J: TRBJ1-5; DNA: TGTGCCAGCAGGCGCGATAGCAATCAGCCCCAGCATTTT; CDR3: CASRRDSNQPQHF